These 3 T cell receptor beta chains share one sample of origin, sequenced in a study of blood T cell repertoires in COVID-19. The repertoire was sequenced with immunoSEQ multiplex PCR; TCRdb's copy has only in-frame clones and lacks some. The sample holds under 300,000 clones, about four fifths seen once. Input material: peripheral blood. The receptor source for this set is a man older than 75 with acute or convalescent COVID-19.

Comment on this clone: This sample includes further DNA sequences coding for the same CDR3. The chain couples TRBV6-1 to TRBJ1-1; no clear D gene. V was clipped by 1 base and J by 0 bases, with 6 bases between them. The length of the CDR3 is 14 residues. Germline loops: CDR1 MNHNS, CDR2 SASEGT. The CDR3 DNA reads TGTGCCAGCAGTGAAGGGCTCATGAACACTGAAGCTTTCTTT. Residues: CASSEGLMNTEAFF.

The chain is built from TRBV7-6 and TRBJ1-6; perhaps TRBD1 as D (5 bases). The germline V gene encodes CDR1 SGHVS and CDR2 FNYEAQ. There are 17 residues in the CDR3. Trimming removed 8 bases from V and 7 bases from J, with 24 bases in between. The CDR3 sequence: CASEKRCGDGGNSPLHF. In DNA form, the CDR3 reads TGTGCCAGCGAGAAGCGATGTGGGGATGGGGGGAATTCACCCCTCCACTTT.

This sequence joins TRBV5-1 and TRBJ2-1; 9 positions agree with TRBD1. Germline CDR1 SGHRS, CDR2 YFSETQ. J was trimmed by 6 bases and V by 4 bases; bases with no gene match: 5. This CDR3 comprises 14 residues. CDR3 nucleotides: TGCGCCAGCAGCCTTGACAGGGGGAGCAATGAGCAGTTCTTC. Residues: CASSLDRGSNEQFF.